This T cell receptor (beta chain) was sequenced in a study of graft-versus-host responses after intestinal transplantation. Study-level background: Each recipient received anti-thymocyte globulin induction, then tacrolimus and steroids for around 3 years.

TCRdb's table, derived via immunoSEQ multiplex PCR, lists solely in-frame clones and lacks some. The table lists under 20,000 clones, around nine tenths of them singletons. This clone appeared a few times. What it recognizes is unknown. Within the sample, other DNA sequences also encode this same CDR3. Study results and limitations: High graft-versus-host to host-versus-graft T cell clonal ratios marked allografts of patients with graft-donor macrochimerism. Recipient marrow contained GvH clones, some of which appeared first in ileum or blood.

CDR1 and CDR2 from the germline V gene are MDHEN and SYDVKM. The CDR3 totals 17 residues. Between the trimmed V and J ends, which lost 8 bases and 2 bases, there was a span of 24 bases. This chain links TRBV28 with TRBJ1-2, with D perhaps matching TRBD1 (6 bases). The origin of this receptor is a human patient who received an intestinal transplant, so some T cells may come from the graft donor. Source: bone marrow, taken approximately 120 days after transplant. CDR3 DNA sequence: TGTGCCAGCCGGGGGGCGGGGAGGGGGACTCTAAACTATGGCTACACCTTC. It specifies CASRGAGRGTLNYGYTF.